These 8 T cell receptor beta chains share one sample of origin, sequenced in a study of cytomegalovirus exposure and HLA in healthy donors. Primers included in the PCR were 60 Vbeta and 13 Jbeta primers. Assay used: immunoSEQ multiplex PCR; TCRdb lists only in-frame clones, some missing. The sample has about 160,000 clones; about 80% are singletons. Sequencing used PBMCs. The origin of the receptors is a man between 25 and 39 years old in good health and CMV-seronegative.

Written as DNA, the CDR3 is TGTGCCAGCAGCTTGGATACTTACTACACTGAAGCTTTCTTT. Protein: CASSLDTYYTEAFF. This chain links TRBV5-6 with TRBJ1-1; D is unresolved. Germline CDR1 reads SGHDT; CDR2 reads YYEEEE. This CDR3 comprises 14 residues. The V and J ends lost 0 bases and 3 bases respectively, with 9 bases between them.

The chain employs TRBV9 and TRBJ2-7, with 8 bases aligning to TRBD2. J lost 5 bases, V lost 3 bases, and 4 bases had no gene match. The CDR3 consists of 13 residues. CDR1 is SGDLS, CDR2 YYNGEE, per germline. The CDR3 DNA reads TGTGCCAGCAGCGGATTGACTAGCGACGAGCAGTACTTC. Amino acids: CASSGLTSDEQYF.

V is TRBV18 and J is TRBJ2-6; no definite D call. Germline values: CDR1 KGHSH, CDR2 LQKENI. Trimming stripped 6 bases from V and 0 bases from J, with 9 bases between. This CDR3 contains 15 residues. In nucleotides, the CDR3 is TGTGCCAGCTCGACTCCTAGCTCTGGGGCCAACGTCCTGACTTTC. As protein: CASSTPSSGANVLTF.

This chain uses TRBV11-2 with TRBJ1-2, with TRBD1 matching 11 bases. In germline, CDR1 is SGHAT, CDR2 FQNNGV. V gave up 2 bases and J gave up 0 bases; unmatched junction bases: 8. The CDR3 length is 18 residues. The DNA for the CDR3 is TGTGCCAGCAGCTTAAGACACGAGGGACAGGGGGCTAACTATGGCTACACCTTC. Its translation is CASSLRHEGQGANYGYTF.

This clone occurred a few times. J is TRBJ2-4 and V is TRBV7-2; maybe TRBD2 (7 bases). V lost 5 bases to trimming and J lost 8 bases, with 16 bases between them. This CDR3 region has 14 residues. CDR1 and CDR2 from the germline V gene are SGHTA and FQGNSA. CDR3 protein: CASSPRREGDIQYF. In DNA, the CDR3 is TGTGCCAGCAGCCCCCGTAGGGAGGGGGACATTCAGTACTTC.

The chain recombines TRBV27 with TRBJ2-3, with TRBD2 matching over 9 bases. Trimming took 3 bases from V and 6 from J; bases not matched to a gene: 7. Germline CDR1 is MNHEY and CDR2 is SMNVEV (reference sequence). CDR3 length: 15 amino acids. The CDR3 spells CASSFSAGGPDTQYF. The CDR3 nucleotides are TGTGCCAGCAGTTTTTCGGCGGGAGGGCCGGATACGCAGTATTTT.

V and J are TRBV7-2 and TRBJ2-7; perhaps TRBD2 as D (5 bases). Germline lookup yields CDR1 SGHTA and CDR2 FQGNSA. V was pared by 1 base and J by 0 bases, with 10 bases between. The CDR3 loop spans 15 amino acids. The CDR3 region is CASSLGWETSYEQYF. CDR3 sequence (DNA): TGTGCCAGCAGCTTAGGGTGGGAGACCTCCTACGAGCAGTACTTC.

The chain joins TRBV21-1 to TRBJ1-1; the DNA was not compared with TRBD1, the D call given in the table. TRBV21-1 is classified as a pseudogene. This CDR3 region has 17 residues. This CDR3 is CASSTTPQRQVNTEAFF. CDR3 bases: TGTGCCAGCAGCACGACGCCCCAGAGACAGGTGAACACTGAAGCTTTCTTT.